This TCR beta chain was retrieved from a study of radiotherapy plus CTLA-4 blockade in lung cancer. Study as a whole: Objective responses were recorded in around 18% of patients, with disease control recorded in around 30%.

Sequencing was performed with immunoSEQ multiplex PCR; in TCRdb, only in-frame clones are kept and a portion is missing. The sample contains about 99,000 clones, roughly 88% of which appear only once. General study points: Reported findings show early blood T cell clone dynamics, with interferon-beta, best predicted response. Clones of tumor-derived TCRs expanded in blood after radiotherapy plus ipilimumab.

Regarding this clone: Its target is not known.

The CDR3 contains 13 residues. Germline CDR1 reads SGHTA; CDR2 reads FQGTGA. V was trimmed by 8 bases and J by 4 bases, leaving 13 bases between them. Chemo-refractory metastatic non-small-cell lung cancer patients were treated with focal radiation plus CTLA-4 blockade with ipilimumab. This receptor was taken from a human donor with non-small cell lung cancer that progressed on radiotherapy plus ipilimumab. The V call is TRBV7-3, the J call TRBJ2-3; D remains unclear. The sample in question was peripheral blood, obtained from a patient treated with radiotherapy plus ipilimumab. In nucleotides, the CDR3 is TGTGCCAGCGGCGTAAGTTGGGCAGATACGCAGTATTTT. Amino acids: CASGVSWADTQYF.